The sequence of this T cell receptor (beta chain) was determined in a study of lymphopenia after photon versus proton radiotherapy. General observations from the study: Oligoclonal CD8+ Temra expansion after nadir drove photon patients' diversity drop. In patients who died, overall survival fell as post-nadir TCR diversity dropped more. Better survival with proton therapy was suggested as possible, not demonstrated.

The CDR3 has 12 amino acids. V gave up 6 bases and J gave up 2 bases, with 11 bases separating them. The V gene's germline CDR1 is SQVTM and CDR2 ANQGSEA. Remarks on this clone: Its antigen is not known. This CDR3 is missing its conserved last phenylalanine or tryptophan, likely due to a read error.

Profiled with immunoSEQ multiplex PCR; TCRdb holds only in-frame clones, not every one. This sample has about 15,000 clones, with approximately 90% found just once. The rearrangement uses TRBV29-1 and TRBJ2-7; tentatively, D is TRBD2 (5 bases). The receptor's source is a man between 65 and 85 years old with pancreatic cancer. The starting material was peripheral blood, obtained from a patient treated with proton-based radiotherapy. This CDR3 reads CSVSGSAYEQYL. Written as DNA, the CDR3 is TGCAGCGTATCGGGGTCAGCCTACGAGCAGTACCTC.